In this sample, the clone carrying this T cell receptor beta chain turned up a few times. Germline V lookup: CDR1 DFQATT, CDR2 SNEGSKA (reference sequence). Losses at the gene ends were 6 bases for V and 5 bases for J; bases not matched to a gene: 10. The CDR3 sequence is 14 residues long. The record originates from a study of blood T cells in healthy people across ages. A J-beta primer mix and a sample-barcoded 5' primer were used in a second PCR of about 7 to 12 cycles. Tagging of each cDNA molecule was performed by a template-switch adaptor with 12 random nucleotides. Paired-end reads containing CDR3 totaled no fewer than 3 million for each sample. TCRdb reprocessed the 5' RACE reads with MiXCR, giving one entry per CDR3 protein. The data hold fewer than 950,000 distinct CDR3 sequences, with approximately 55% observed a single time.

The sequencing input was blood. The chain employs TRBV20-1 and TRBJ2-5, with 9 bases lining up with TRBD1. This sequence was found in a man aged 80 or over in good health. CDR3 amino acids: CSAGTGRLKETQYF. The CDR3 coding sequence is TGCAGTGCCGGGACAGGGCGATTAAAGGAGACCCAGTACTTC.